Below are 2 T cell receptor beta chains sequenced from a single sample in a study of T-cell reconstitution after alpha-beta-depleted transplantation in children (dated by TCRdb to 2016 to 2018). Libraries came from PCR. Instrument on record: Illumina HiSeq 2500. Molecular barcoding was employed in the preparation of TCR libraries, with unique molecular identifiers being used to normalize TCRbeta repertoire quantification. Clones were called with MiXCR by TCRdb after fastp trimmed the public reads at Q25, and only in-frame beta chains were retained. One record per CDR3 amino acid sequence lists the most common genes and DNA. Recorded for this sample are 350,000 to 500,000 distinct CDR3 sequences; around 46% of them occurred a single time. Under 30% of the sample rests with the top ten. This sample's treatment or condition label indicates: allogeneic hematopoietic cell transplantation with graft depleted of TCRalphabeta T cells and CD19 B cells.

The sample here was PBMCs, taken before TCRalphabeta/CD19-depleted stem cell transplant. Source of these receptors: a girl aged 2-15 years with aplastic anemia, due to receive a stem cell transplant.

This chain connects TRBV11-2 to TRBJ2-1; the match to TRBD2 covers 8 bases. Germline V gene lookup returns CDR1 SGHAT and CDR2 FQNNGV. The CDR3 is 14 residues long. V lost 0 bases to trimming and J lost 7 bases; unmatched junction nucleotides: 2. For the CDR3, the DNA is TGTGCCAGCAGCTTAGAGCGGGGGGCAAATGAGCAGTTCTTC. Translating gives CASSLERGANEQFF.

The chain recombines TRBV20-1 with TRBJ2-1; 8 bases are a match to TRBD2. Germline V gene data show CDR1 as DFQATT and CDR2 as SNEGSKA (reference sequence). This CDR3 contains 15 residues. Here the CDR3 DNA reads TGCACCGCGCTAAGACCAGCGGGAGTTGTGAATGAGCAGTTCTTC. This gives the protein CTALRPAGVVNEQFF.